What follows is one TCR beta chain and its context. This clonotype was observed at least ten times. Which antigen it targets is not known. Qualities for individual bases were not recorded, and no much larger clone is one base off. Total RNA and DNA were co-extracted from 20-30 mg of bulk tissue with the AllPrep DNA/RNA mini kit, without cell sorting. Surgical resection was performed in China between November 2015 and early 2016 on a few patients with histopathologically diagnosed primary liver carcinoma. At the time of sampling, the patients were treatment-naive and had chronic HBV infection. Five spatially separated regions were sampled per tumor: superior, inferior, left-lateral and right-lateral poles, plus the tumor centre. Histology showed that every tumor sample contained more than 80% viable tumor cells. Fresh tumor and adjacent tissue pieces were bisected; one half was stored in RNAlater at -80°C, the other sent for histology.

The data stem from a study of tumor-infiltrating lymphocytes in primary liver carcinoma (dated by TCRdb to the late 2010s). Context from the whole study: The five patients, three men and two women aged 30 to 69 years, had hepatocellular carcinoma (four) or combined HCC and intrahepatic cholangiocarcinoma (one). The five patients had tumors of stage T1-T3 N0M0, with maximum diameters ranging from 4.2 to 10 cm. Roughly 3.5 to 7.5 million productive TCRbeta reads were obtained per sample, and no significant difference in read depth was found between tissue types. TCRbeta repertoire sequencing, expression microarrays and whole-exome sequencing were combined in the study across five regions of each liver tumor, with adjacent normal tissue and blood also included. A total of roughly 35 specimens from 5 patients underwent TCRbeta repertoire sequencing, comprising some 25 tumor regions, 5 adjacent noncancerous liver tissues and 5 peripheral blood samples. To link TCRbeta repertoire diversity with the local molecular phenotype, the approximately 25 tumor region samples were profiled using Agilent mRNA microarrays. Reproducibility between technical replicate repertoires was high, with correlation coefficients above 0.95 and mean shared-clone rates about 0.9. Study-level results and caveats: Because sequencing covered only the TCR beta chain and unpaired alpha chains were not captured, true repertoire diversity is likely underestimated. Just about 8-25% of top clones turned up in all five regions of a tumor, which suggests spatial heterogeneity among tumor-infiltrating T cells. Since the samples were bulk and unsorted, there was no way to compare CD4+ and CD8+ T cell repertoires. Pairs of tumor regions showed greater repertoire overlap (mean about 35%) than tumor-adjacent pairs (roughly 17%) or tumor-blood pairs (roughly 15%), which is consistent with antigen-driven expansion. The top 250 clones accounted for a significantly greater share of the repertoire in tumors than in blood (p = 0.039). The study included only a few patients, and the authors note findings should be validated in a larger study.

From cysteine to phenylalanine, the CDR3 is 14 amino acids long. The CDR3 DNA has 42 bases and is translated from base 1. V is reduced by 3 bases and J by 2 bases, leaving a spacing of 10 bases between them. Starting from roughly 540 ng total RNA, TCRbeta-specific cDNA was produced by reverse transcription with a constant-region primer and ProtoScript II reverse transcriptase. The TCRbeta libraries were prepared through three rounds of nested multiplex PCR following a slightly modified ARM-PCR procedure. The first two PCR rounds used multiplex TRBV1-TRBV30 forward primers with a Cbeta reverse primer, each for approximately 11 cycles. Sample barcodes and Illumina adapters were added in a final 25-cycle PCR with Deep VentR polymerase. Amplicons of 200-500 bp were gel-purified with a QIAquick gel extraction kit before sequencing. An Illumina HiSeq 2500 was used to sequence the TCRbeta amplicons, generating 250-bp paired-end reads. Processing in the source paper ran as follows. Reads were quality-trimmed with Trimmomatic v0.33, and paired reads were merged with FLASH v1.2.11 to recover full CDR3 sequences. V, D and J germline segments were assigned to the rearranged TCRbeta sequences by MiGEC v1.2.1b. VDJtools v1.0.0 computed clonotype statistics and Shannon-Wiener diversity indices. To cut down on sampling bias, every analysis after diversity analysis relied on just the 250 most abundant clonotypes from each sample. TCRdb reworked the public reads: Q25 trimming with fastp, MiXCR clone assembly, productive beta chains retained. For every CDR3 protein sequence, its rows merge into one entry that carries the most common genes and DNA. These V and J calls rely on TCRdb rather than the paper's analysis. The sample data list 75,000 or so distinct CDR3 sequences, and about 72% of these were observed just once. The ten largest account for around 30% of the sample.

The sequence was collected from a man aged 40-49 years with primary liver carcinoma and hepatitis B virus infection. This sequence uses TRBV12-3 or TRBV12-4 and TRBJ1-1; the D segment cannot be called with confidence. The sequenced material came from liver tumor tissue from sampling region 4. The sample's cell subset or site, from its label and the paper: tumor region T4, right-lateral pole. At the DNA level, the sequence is TGTGCCAGCAGTTTCCGGGCGGTAAACACTGAAGCTTTCTTT. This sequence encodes CASSFRAVNTEAFF.